This T cell receptor beta chain was identified in a study of blood T cells in healthy people across ages. Whole-study findings and limits: A roughly linear age-dependent decrease characterized TCR beta diversity per million T cells. Estimated diversity, derived from one million T cells, was regarded as an underestimate.

The CDR3 has 15 residues. J lost 5 bases, V lost 1 base, and 4 bases had no gene match. The germline CDR1 and CDR2 sequences are SEHNR and FQNEAQ (reference sequence). This clonotype has more than one count but fewer than ten. Its antigen remains unknown. Aged about 6 to 95, donors were systemically healthy Caucasians from Russia. A sample-barcoded 5' primer and a J-beta primer mix were used in a second PCR of roughly 7 to 12 cycles. Through a template-switch adaptor with 12 random nucleotides, each cDNA molecule received a tag. From the 5' RACE reads, TCRdb called clonotypes with MiXCR, one entry per CDR3 protein. In the table there are around 1,700,000 distinct CDR3 sequences, 28% of which are singletons.

V usage is TRBV7-9 and J usage is TRBJ2-3, with 9 positions matching TRBD2. Source material: blood. This receptor was taken from a woman aged 25 to 45 in good health. CDR3 protein: CASSLVAGDLDTQYF. In nucleotides, the CDR3 is TGTGCCAGCAGCTTAGTAGCGGGAGACTTAGATACGCAGTATTTT.